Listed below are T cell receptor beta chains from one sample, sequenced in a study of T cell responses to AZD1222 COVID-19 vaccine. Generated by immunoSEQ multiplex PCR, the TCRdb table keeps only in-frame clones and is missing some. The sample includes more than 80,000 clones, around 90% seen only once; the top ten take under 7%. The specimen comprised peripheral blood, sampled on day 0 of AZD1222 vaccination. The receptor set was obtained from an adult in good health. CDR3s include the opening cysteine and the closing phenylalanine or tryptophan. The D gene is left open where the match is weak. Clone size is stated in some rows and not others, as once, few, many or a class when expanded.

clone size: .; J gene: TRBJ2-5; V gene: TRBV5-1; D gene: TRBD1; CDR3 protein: CASSNRGLETQYF; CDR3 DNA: TGCGCCAGCAGCAACAGGGGGCTAGAGACCCAGTACTTC
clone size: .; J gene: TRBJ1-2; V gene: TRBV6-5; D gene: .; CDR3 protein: CASTELGDLLPGYTF; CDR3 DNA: TGTGCCAGCACCGAGCTTGGGGACCTTTTGCCTGGCTACACCTTC
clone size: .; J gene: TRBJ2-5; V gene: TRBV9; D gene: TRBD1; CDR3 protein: CASSVRQGEETQYF; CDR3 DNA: TGTGCCAGCAGCGTGCGTCAGGGGGAAGAGACCCAGTACTTC
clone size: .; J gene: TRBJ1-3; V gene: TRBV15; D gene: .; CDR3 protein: CATSRVGEAGNTIYF; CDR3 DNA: TGTGCCACCAGCAGGGTAGGAGAGGCAGGAAACACCATATATTTT
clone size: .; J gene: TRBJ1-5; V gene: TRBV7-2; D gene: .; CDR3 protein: CASSLRGGKQPQHF; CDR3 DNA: TGTGCCAGCAGCCTTAGGGGGGGCAAACAGCCCCAGCATTTT
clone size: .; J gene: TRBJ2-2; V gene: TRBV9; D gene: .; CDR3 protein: CASSPQGVGELFF; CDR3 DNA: TGTGCCAGCAGCCCACAGGGTGTCGGGGAGCTGTTTTTT
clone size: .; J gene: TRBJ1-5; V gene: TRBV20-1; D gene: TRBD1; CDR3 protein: CSASADRVGNQPQHF; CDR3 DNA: TGCAGTGCTAGTGCGGACAGGGTGGGCAATCAGCCCCAGCATTTT
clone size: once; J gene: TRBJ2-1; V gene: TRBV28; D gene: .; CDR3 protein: CATYLSPSSYNEQFF; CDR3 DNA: TGTGCCACCTACCTGTCCCCCAGCTCCTACAATGAGCAGTTCTTC
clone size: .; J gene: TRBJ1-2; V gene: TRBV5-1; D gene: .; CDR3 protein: CASQGGLGNYGYTF; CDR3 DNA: TGCGCCAGCCAGGGAGGTTTGGGGAACTATGGCTACACCTTC
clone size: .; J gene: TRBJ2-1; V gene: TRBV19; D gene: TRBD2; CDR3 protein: CASSPSGRGDEQFF; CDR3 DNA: TGTGCCAGTAGTCCCAGCGGGAGGGGGGATGAGCAGTTCTTC
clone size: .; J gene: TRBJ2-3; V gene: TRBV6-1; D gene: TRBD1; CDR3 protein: CASSDWTGTLGRSTDTQYF; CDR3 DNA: TGTGCCAGCAGTGATTGGACAGGGACCCTCGGCCGTAGCACAGATACGCAGTATTTT
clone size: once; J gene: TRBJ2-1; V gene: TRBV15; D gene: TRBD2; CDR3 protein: CATSREVAGGSYNEQFF; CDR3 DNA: TGTGCCACCAGCAGAGAGGTAGCGGGAGGATCCTACAATGAGCAGTTCTTC
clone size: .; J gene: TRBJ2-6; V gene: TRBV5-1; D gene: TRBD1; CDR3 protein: CASTLGQTGANVLTF; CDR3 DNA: TGCGCCAGCACCCTGGGACAGACTGGGGCCAACGTCCTGACTTTC
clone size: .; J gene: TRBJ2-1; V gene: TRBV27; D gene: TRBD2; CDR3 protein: CASSLPLAEYNEQFF; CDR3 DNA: TGTGCCAGCAGTTTACCCCTAGCGGAGTACAATGAGCAGTTCTTC
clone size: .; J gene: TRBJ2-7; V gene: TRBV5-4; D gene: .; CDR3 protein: CASSVTGPPYEQYF; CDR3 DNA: TGTGCCAGCAGCGTTACAGGGCCCCCCTACGAGCAGTACTTC
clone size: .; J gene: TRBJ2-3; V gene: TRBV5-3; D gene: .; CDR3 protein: CARSLGGKTDTQYF; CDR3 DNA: TGTGCCAGAAGCTTGGGGGGTAAGACAGATACGCAGTATTTT
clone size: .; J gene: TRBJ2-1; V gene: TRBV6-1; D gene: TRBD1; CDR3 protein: CASSSPHRGSNEQFF; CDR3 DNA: TGTGCCAGCAGTTCCCCGCACAGGGGTTCCAATGAGCAGTTCTTC
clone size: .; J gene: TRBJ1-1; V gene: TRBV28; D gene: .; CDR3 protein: CASSLISPNTEAFF; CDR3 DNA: TGTGCCAGCAGTTTGATAAGCCCGAACACTGAAGCTTTCTTT
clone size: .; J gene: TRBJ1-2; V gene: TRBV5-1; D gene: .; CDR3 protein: CASSLGLQWANYGYTF; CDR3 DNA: TGCGCCAGCAGCTTGGGCCTACAATGGGCTAACTATGGCTACACCTTC
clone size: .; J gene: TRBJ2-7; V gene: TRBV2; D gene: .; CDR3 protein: CASNRNYEQYF; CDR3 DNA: TGTGCCAGCAACCGGAATTACGAGCAGTACTTC
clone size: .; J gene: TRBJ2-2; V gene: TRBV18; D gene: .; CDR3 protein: CASSPNTGELFF; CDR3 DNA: TGTGCCAGCTCACCGAACACCGGGGAGCTGTTTTTT
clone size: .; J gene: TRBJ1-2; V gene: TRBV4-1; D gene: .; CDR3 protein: CASSQDLYAGRGYTF; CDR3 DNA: TGCGCCAGCAGCCAAGATCTTTATGCCGGTCGAGGCTACACCTTC
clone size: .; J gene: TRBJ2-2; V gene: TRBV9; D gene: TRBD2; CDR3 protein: CASTQTSGPFGELFF; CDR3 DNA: TGTGCCAGCACCCAGACTAGCGGCCCCTTCGGGGAGCTGTTTTTT
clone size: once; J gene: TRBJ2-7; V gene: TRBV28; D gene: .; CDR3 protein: CASSPLGYEQYF; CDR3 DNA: TGTGCCAGCAGCCCGTTGGGGTACGAGCAGTACTTC
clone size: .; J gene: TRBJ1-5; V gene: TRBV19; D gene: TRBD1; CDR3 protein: CASSTGQGGQPQHF; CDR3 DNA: TGTGCCAGTAGTACTGGACAGGGAGGTCAGCCCCAGCATTTT
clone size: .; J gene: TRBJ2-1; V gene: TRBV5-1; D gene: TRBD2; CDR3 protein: CASSLFGGSYDEQFF; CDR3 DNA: TGCGCCAGCAGTCTTTTTGGCGGGAGTTACGATGAGCAGTTCTTC
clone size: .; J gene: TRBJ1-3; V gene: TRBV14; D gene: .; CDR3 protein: CASRPRGSSGNTIYF; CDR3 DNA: TGTGCCAGCAGACCAAGAGGCAGCTCTGGAAACACCATATATTTT
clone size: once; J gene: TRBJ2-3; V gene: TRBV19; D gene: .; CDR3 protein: CASSPTTSTDTQYF; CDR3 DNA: TGTGCCAGTAGTCCTACTACTAGCACAGATACGCAGTATTTT
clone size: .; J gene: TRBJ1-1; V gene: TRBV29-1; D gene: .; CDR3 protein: CSVSTGRSTEAFF; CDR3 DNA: TGCAGCGTTAGCACCGGGAGGAGCACTGAAGCTTTCTTT
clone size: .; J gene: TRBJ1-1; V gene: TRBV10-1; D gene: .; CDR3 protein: CASQETRATEAFF; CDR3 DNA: TGCGCCAGCCAAGAAACCCGGGCCACTGAAGCTTTCTTT
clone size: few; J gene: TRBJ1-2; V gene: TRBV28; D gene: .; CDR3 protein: CASSLRMSNYGYTF; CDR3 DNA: TGTGCCAGCAGTTTACGGATGTCTAACTATGGCTACACCTTC
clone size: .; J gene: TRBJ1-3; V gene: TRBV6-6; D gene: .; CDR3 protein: CASNSRNTIYF; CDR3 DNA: TGTGCCAGCAACTCCAGAAACACCATATATTTT
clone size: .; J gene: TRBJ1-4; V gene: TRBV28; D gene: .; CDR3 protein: CASSLGGATNEKLFF; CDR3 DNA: TGTGCCAGCAGTTTAGGGGGTGCAACTAATGAAAAACTGTTTTTT
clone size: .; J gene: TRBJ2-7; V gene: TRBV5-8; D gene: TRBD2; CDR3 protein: CASSNSGRSPYEQYF; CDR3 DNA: TGTGCCAGCAGCAATAGCGGGAGATCCCCCTACGAGCAGTACTTC
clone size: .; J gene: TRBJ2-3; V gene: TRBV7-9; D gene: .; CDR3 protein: CASSLVRLIPSTDTQYF; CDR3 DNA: TGTGCCAGCAGCTTAGTTAGACTGATCCCTAGCACAGATACGCAGTATTTT
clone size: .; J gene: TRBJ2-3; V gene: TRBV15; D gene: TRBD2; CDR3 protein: CATQLAGGDTQYF; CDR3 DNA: TGTGCCACCCAGCTAGCGGGGGGGGATACGCAGTATTTT
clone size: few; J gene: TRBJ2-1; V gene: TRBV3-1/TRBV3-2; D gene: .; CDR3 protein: CASSQDLLGMSSYNEQFF; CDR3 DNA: TGTGCCAGCAGCCAAGATCTATTGGGGATGAGCTCCTACAATGAGCAGTTCTTC
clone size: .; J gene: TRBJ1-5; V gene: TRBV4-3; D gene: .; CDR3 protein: CASSQDRNSNQPQHF; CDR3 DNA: TGCGCCAGCAGCCAAGACAGGAATAGCAATCAGCCCCAGCATTTT
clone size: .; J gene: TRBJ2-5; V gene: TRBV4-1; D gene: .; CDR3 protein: CASSREGTGRGETQYF; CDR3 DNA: TGCGCCAGCAGCCGAGAGGGGACGGGCCGGGGAGAGACCCAGTACTTC
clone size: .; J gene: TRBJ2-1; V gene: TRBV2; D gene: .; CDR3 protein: CASSEVRGTLYNEQFF; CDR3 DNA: TGTGCCAGCAGTGAAGTCAGGGGGACTCTCTACAATGAGCAGTTCTTC
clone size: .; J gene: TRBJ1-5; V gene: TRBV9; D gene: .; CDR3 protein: CASSEQGYSNQPQHF; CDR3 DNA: TGTGCCAGCAGCGAACAGGGTTATAGCAATCAGCCCCAGCATTTT
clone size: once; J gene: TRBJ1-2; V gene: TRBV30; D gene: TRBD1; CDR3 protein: CAWGQGGLVGYTF; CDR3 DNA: TGTGCCTGGGGGCAGGGGGGATTAGTAGGCTACACCTTC
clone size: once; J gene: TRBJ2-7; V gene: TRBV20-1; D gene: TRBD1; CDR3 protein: CSARDTTGVSF; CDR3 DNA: TGCAGTGCTAGAGATACGACAGGGGTTTCCTTC
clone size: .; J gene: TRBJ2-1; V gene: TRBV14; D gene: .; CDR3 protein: CASSQDLTGPYNEQFF; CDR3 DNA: TGTGCCAGCAGTCAAGATCTGACAGGCCCCTACAATGAGCAGTTCTTC
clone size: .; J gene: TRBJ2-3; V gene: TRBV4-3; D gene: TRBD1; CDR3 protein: CASSPKTGSTDTQYF; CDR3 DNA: TGCGCCAGCAGCCCAAAGACAGGGAGCACAGATACGCAGTATTTT